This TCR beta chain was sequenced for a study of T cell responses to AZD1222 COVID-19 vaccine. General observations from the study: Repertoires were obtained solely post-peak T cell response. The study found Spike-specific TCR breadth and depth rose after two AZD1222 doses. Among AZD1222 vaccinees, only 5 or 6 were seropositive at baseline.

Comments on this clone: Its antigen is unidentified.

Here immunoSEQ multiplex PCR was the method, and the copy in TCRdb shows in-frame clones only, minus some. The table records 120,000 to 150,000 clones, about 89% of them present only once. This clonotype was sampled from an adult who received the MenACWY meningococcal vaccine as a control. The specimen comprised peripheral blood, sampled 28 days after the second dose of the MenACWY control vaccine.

In DNA, the CDR3 is TGCGCCAGCAGTTCGGGGGTGAAATCCTACGAGCAGTACTTC. Residues: CASSSGVKSYEQYF. This sequence joins TRBV5-1 and TRBJ2-7; a possible D gene is TRBD2 (6 bases). The ends were cut back, 5 bases at V and 1 base at J, with 13 bases in the middle. The CDR3 runs to 14 residues. Per germline, CDR1 SGHRS and CDR2 YFSETQ.